This T cell receptor beta chain was identified during a study of vaccination effects on CD4 cells after COVID-19 (dated 2022 in TCRdb). Looking at the study overall: Three convalescent patients were sampled early (day +14) and late (day +241, +227, +161 respectively) after vaccination. SARS-CoV-2 spike-specific CD4+ TCR repertoires were compared before and after mRNA vaccination in COVID-19 convalescent patients and in infection-naive vaccine recipients. The Oncomine TCR Beta short-read assay on an Illumina iSeq 100 was used to sequence cultures from other donors in the study. Across the study, the median time from the second dose to post-vaccine sampling was 72 days (range 14 to 241). A total of more than 8 COVID-19 convalescent patients and several SARS-CoV-2-naive healthy vaccine recipients were included in the full study. Study-wide conclusions, independent of this receptor: Only a small number of convalescent patients were included, and no early post-infection timepoints were available, which limited the study. Both infection-induced and vaccine-induced clones contracted markedly at late post-vaccination timepoints, which is consistent with waning T cell responses. In convalescent patients, the post-vaccine spike-reactive repertoire consisted mainly of new vaccine-induced clones, largely distinct from infection-induced clones.

Libraries were made using the immunoSEQ multiplex PCR assay. DNA from the CD4+ T cells that had been cultured and isolated underwent TCR beta CDR3 sequencing. For the original study's pipeline: Non-productive TCR sequences were discarded, and reads were trimmed to the CDR3 region, with only CDR3s of 7 or more amino acids retained. The MANAFEST web app was used to identify antigen-specific clonotypes by comparing expansion in peptide wells with expansion in reference cultures. To count as positive, a clone had to show expansion at FDR<0.05 compared with the reference and with all other wells, an odds ratio above 5, and a frequency above 0.1% in two replicate wells. Cross-reactive clonotypes were defined as significantly expanded in SARS-CoV-2 spike wells and in at least one common cold coronavirus spike condition. CDR3 similarity was assessed by Levenshtein distance with the stringdist R package, and unrooted trees were built with ape in R 3.6.1. TCRdb took over this immuneACCESS table, retaining in-frame rearrangements with V and J assigned. Such tables are incomplete; in checked studies, under half of the missing clones stem from an unresolved V gene, and the remainder is unexplained. The V and J calls and the clone size are those of that table, but D and trimming were determined from the DNA. The sample profile shows some 15,000 clones; about 78% of them were found once. The leading ten clones occupy about 17% of the sample.

On this clone: Its antigen has not been determined. Base qualities were left out, and no much larger clone turns up one base away.

To identify antigen-specific CD4+ T cell clonotypes by their expansion, the ViraFEST assay first stimulated PBMC with viral peptide pools and then applied TCR sequencing. After around 11 days of culture, CD4+ T cells were isolated with the EasySep CD4+ T cell isolation kit. PCR-confirmed SARS-CoV-2 infection had occurred in convalescent patients between March and December 2020, before the Alpha, Beta and Delta variants emerged in the United States. Each participant received two doses of an mRNA SARS-CoV-2 vaccine, either BNT162b2 or mRNA-1273. Each well held more than 1.5 million PBMC cultured in IMDM containing approximately 5% human AB serum, 8.5 to 10 IU/ml IL-2 and gentamicin, along with around 11 ug/ml peptides. Half of the culture medium was replaced with fresh IL-2-containing medium on days 3 and 7. Each peptide stimulation condition was cultured in triplicate wells unless otherwise noted. PBMC were separated from whole blood using Ficoll-Paque Plus gradient centrifugation and were then either cryopreserved at -140C or used fresh. The spike proteins of SARS-CoV-2 and of the common cold coronaviruses HCoV-NL63, HCoV-OC43 and HCoV-229E were spanned by overlapping peptide pools. Genomic DNA was extracted from cultured CD4+ T cells with the QIAamp micro DNA kit.

Relative to germline, V is 2 bases shorter and J is 7 bases shorter, with 12 bases between their ends. The CDR3 numbers 13 residues from cysteine through phenylalanine. The entry retains the CDR3 DNA only, 39 bases that are in frame from base 1. The TCR was taken from a human donor who had a prior SARS-CoV-2 infection. The rearranged chain carries TRBV12-3 or TRBV12-4 and TRBJ2-7, with a tentative D gene TRBD1 over 5 matching bases. Sequenced here: CD4+ T cells from PBMCs cultured with SARS-CoV-2 spike peptides, sampled after COVID-19 vaccination. The cell subset or site tag for this specimen amounts to: SARS-CoV-2 spike overlapping peptide pool stimulation. The sequence in DNA is TGTGCCAGCAGTTTAAATGGGGCGAGTGAGCAGTACTTC. This sequence encodes CASSLNGASEQYF.